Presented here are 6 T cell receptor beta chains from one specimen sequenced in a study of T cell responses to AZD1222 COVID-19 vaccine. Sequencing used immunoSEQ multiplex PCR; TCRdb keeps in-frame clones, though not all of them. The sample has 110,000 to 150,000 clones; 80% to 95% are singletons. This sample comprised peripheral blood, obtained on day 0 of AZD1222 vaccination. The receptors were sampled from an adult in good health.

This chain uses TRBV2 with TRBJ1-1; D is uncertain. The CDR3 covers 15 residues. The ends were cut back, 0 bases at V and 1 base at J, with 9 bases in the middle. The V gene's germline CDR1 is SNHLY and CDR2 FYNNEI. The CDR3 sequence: CASSEATGWNTEAFF. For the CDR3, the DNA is TGTGCCAGCAGTGAAGCTACTGGCTGGAACACTGAAGCTTTCTTT.

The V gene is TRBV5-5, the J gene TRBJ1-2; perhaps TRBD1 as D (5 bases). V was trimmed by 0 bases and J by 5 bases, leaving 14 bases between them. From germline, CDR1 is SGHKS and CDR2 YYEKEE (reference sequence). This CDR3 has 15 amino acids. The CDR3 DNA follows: TGTGCCAGCAGCTTGGGCGGATGGGAGGGGTATGGCTACACCTTC. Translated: CASSLGGWEGYGYTF. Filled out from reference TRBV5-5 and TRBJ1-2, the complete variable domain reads DAGVTQSPTHLIKTRGQQVTLRCSPISGHKSVSWYQQVLGQGPQFIFQYYEKEERGRGNFPDRFSARQFPNYSSELNVNALLLGDSALYLCASSLGGWEGYGYTFGSGTRLTVV.

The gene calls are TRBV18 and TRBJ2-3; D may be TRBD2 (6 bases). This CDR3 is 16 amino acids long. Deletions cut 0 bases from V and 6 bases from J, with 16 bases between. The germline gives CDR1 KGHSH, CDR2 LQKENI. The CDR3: CASSPPRRGPLDTQYF. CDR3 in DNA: TGTGCCAGCTCACCACCGCGGAGGGGCCCCCTGGATACGCAGTATTTT.

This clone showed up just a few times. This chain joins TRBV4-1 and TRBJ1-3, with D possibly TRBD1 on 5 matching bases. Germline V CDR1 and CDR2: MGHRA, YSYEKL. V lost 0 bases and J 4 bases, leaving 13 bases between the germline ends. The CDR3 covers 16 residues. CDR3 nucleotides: TGCGCCAGCAGCCAAGATTTCCCCGGGGCGGGAAACACCATATATTTT. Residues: CASSQDFPGAGNTIYF.

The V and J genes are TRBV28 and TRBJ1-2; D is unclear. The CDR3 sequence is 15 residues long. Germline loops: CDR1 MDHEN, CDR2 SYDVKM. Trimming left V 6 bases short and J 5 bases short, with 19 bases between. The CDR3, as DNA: TGTGCCAGCAGCCTCGACTTCCTGGTTAAGTATGGCTACACCTTC. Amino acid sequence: CASSLDFLVKYGYTF.

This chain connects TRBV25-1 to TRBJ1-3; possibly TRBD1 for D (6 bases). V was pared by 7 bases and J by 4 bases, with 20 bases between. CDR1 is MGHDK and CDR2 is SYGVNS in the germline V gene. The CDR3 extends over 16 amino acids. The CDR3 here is CASTDPTGGRGNTIYF. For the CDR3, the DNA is TGTGCCAGCACGGATCCCACGGGGGGCCGCGGAAACACCATATATTTT.